This TCR beta chain was sequenced for a study of T cells in Graves' hyperthyroidism and ophthalmopathy. Broader study findings: Most thyroid clonotypes expanded above 0.001 were also detected in blood.

This CDR3 spans 16 amino acids. Germline loops: CDR1 LGHNA, CDR2 YSLEER. V was pared by 1 base and J by 3 bases, with 8 bases of the junction left unmatched. The study enrolled patients aged 18 to 65 with newly diagnosed hyperthyroidism of under 2 months' duration. Uncontrolled infections, other autoimmune diseases, pregnancy or lactation led to exclusion of patients. The diagnoses drew upon clinical symptoms, serum thyroxine and TRAb, thyroid ultrasound and orbital computed tomography. As concerns this clonotype: Its specificity is not known.

From RNA transcripts, TCR beta CDR3 regions were amplified. Researchers ran a first-round RT-PCR on the TCR CDR3 using the HTBI primer set. MiXCR, applied by TCRdb to the multiplex PCR reads, yields one record per CDR3 protein. Of 500,000 to 600,000 distinct CDR3 sequences in the sample, more than 45% were seen once. The TCR originated in a woman aged 18 to 35 with Graves' hyperthyroidism. The V call is TRBV4-3, the J call TRBJ2-7; 8 nucleotides match TRBD1. The specimen was peripheral blood or thyroid tissue (not recorded which). CDR3 loop: CASSQVGGQGGYEQYF. The CDR3 DNA is TGCGCCAGCAGCCAAGTCGGAGGACAGGGAGGCTACGAGCAGTACTTC.